A single sample gave rise to the 30 T cell receptor beta chains below, sequenced in a study of blood T cells in healthy people across ages. Together with a sample-barcoded 5' primer, a J-beta primer mix was included in a second PCR lasting about 7 to 12 cycles. Each CDR3 protein gets one entry after TCRdb re-called the 5' RACE reads with MiXCR. Among 1.2 million to 1.5 million distinct CDR3 sequences listed, roughly 64% were seen once. The sequenced sample consisted of blood. These receptor sequences come from a man younger than 35 in good health.

In DNA, the CDR3 is TGTGCCATCAGGGGGGGGCCTCACAATGAGCAGTTCTTC. Translating gives CAIRGGPHNEQFF. V gene TRBV10-3 combines with J gene TRBJ2-1; perhaps TRBD2 as D (7 bases). V lost 6 bases, J lost 5 bases, and 11 bases lay in between. Germline lookup yields CDR1 ENHRY and CDR2 SYGVKD. This CDR3 is built from 13 residues.

The chain recombines TRBV4-1 with TRBJ2-7; D is tentatively TRBD1 or TRBD2 (5 bases each). V lost 0 bases and J 4 bases, leaving 13 bases between the germline ends. Germline V lookup: CDR1 MGHRA, CDR2 YSYEKL. The CDR3 contains 15 residues. The CDR3 DNA reads TGCGCCAGCAGCCAAGATCCGGGGACGGTGTACGAGCAGTACTTC. This translates into CASSQDPGTVYEQYF.

The J gene is TRBJ2-7, the V gene TRBV20-1, with a possible D match to TRBD2 (6 bases). CDR3 length equals 14 residues. V lost 4 bases, J lost 0 bases, and 13 bases lay in between. Germline CDR1 is DFQATT and CDR2 is SNEGSKA (reference sequence). CDR3 amino acids: CSANPGLNSYEQYF. The CDR3 DNA follows: TGCAGTGCTAACCCGGGACTGAACTCCTACGAGCAGTACTTC.

The chain carries TRBV6-1 and TRBJ2-1, with D possibly matching TRBD1 (9 bases). The DNA end is a closer match to TRBJ2-7, so the J assignment may be wrong. Germline CDR1 is MNHNS and CDR2 is SASEGT. The CDR3 length is 18 residues. CDR3 in DNA: TGTGCCAGCACCCTAGCGGGCACAGGGGGCATCTCCTACAATGAGCAGTACTTC. Protein product: CASTLAGTGGISYNEQYF.

This clonotype was recorded a few times. This chain joins TRBV6-2 or TRBV6-3 and TRBJ1-2; tentatively, D is TRBD1 (5 bases). The ends were cut back, 10 bases at V and 6 bases at J, with 15 bases in the middle. This CDR3 is 12 amino acids long. Germline CDR1 is MNHEY and CDR2 is SVGEGT. CDR3 sequence reads: CATSWGVDGYTF. CDR3 sequence (DNA): TGTGCCACCTCGTGGGGGGTCGATGGCTACACCTTC.

Regarding this clonotype: The junction and the germline gene differ at one end; a read error may be behind it. The chain has TRBV20-1 and TRBJ1-2; 8 bases map to TRBD1. Germline V CDR1 and CDR2: DFQATT, SNEGSKA (reference sequence). The CDR3 runs 13 residues. The CDR3 DNA reads as TGCAGTGCTGGAGAAACAGGGGGCTATGGCTACACCTTC. Protein product: CSAGETGGYGYTF.

This clonotype was detected only once. This chain joins TRBV12-3 or TRBV12-4 and TRBJ1-2; 7 bases are a match to TRBD1. The V and J ends lost 3 bases and 0 bases, in that order; junction bases with no gene match: 16. The CDR3 runs to 19 residues. CDR3 protein: CASSLPAATGRGSNYGYTF. In DNA, the CDR3 is TGTGCCAGCAGTTTGCCCGCCGCGACAGGGAGGGGCTCTAACTATGGCTACACCTTC.

The V gene is TRBV20-1, the J gene TRBJ2-4; D is undetermined. The J call may be incorrect, as the DNA end agrees better with TRBJ2-7. From germline, CDR1 is DFQATT and CDR2 SNEGSKA (reference sequence). This CDR3 has 14 residues. The CDR3 protein is CSARDPTGSPEQYF. For the CDR3, the DNA is TGCAGTGCTAGAGATCCTACGGGTAGTCCCGAGCAGTACTTC.

V is TRBV20-1 and J is TRBJ1-2; D is undetermined. The V end lost 4 bases, the J end lost 6 bases, and 15 bases lay between the germline ends. Germline-derived CDR1 and CDR2 are DFQATT and SNEGSKA (reference sequence). The CDR3 length is 13 residues. The CDR3 sequence: CSAKNFPPHGYTF. Written as DNA, the CDR3 is TGCAGTGCTAAAAATTTCCCTCCTCATGGCTACACCTTC.

The rearrangement joins TRBV2 to TRBJ2-1, with D perhaps TRBD1 (6 bases). Germline lookup yields CDR1 SNHLY and CDR2 FYNNEI. Trimming removed 5 bases at V and 0 bases at J, with 14 bases between. The CDR3 sequence is 16 residues long. In nucleotides, the CDR3 is TGTGCCAGCAGTTTTTCGCAGGGGATCTCCTACAATGAGCAGTTCTTC. Translation: CASSFSQGISYNEQFF. The full variable domain, rest sourced from reference TRBV2 and TRBJ2-1, is EPEVTQTPSHQVTQMGQEVILRCVPISNHLYFYWYRQILGQKVEFLVSFYNNEISEKSEIFDDQFSVERPDGSNFTLKIRSTKLEDSAMYFCASSFSQGISYNEQFFGPGTRLTVL.

The rearrangement links TRBV7-6 to TRBJ2-7, with TRBD1 matching 8 bases. The V gene's germline CDR1 is SGHVS and CDR2 FNYEAQ. The V and J ends lost 6 bases and 3 bases, in that order; junction bases with no gene match: 16. The CDR3 loop spans 17 amino acids. Written as DNA, the CDR3 is TGTGCCAGCAGTATAGGCCACACGGGGACAGGTAACTACGAGCAGTACTTC. Translated, it gives CASSIGHTGTGNYEQYF.

A single count supports this clonotype. At one end, the junction sequence differs from germline, possibly due to a read error. V is TRBV6-5 and J is TRBJ1-2; 7 bases fit TRBD1. The V gene's germline CDR1 is MNHEY and CDR2 SVGAGI. This CDR3 has 14 amino acids. The CDR3 DNA sequence: TGTGCTAGCAGTTACGCGGGACAGCCCTATGGCTACACCTTC. This codes for CASSYAGQPYGYTF.

The chain recombines TRBV3-1 with TRBJ1-2, with D hard to call. Germline assignment: CDR1 LGHDT and CDR2 YNNKEL (reference sequence). Trimming took off 0 bases at V and 8 bases at J, with 13 bases between the two ends. The CDR3 consists of 14 residues. The DNA of the CDR3 is TGTGCCAGCAGCCAAGAAGGCAGGACCCGAGGCTACACCTTC. This sequence encodes CASSQEGRTRGYTF.

This clonotype occurred once. In nucleotides, the CDR3 is TGTGCCAGCAGCCTGGGGCAGGTCCGGACCCAGTACTTC. Translating it yields CASSLGQVRTQYF. The chain has TRBV12-3 or TRBV12-4 and TRBJ2-5, with D perhaps matching TRBD1 (5 bases). There are 13 residues in the CDR3. V lost 6 bases to trimming and J lost 7 bases, with 15 bases between them.

The chain links TRBV9 to TRBJ2-5; TRBD1 is a possible D gene (5 bases). V was cut by 0 bases and J by 5 bases, with 8 bases left in between. CDR1 and CDR2 (germline): SGDLS, YYNGEE. This CDR3 contains 13 residues. The CDR3 loop is CASSVVSGETQYF. Written as DNA, the CDR3 is TGTGCCAGCAGCGTAGTCTCAGGGGAGACCCAGTACTTC.

This rearrangement joins TRBV14 to TRBJ1-1, with D perhaps matching TRBD1 (5 bases). The CDR3 contains 14 residues. CDR1 and CDR2 (germline): SGHDN, FVKESK. Trimming removed 0 bases from V and 5 bases from J, with 10 bases in between. CDR3 in amino acids: CASSQEPGLTEAFF. CDR3 DNA: TGTGCCAGCAGCCAAGAACCGGGGCTAACTGAAGCTTTCTTT.

The chain employs TRBV3-1 and TRBJ2-5, with D perhaps matching TRBD1 or TRBD2 (5 bases each). The J call may be in error: the DNA end matches TRBJ2-7 better. The CDR3 is made up of 12 amino acids. Germline CDR1 LGHDT, CDR2 YNNKEL (reference sequence). DNA of the CDR3: TGTGCCAGCAGCAAAATGGGGACCGAGCAGTACTTC. It yields the protein CASSKMGTEQYF.

V usage is TRBV4-1 and J usage is TRBJ1-5, with D hard to call. V was clipped by 0 bases and J by 0 bases, with 12 bases between them. Germline V gene lookup returns CDR1 MGHRA and CDR2 YSYEKL. The CDR3 runs to 17 residues. CDR3 nucleotide sequence: TGCGCCAGCAGCCAAGACCGCGGCGGTAATAGCAATCAGCCCCAGCATTTT. It translates to CASSQDRGGNSNQPQHF.

The rearrangement uses TRBV6-5 and TRBJ2-7; tentatively, D is TRBD1 (5 bases). The CDR3 runs to 15 residues. Looked up from germline, CDR1 is MNHEY and CDR2 is SVGAGI. V gave up 6 bases and J gave up 3 bases, with 18 bases separating them. DNA of the CDR3: TGTGCCAGCAGCTCGATTGGACACCGCCTCTACGAGCAGTACTTC. Amino acids: CASSSIGHRLYEQYF.

This clonotype occurred a few times. V is TRBV7-9 and J is TRBJ2-7, with 7 bases fitting TRBD1. The J segment lost 4 bases and the V segment lost 2 bases, leaving 5 bases of the junction unmatched. CDR3 length: 14 amino acids. CDR1 SEHNR and CDR2 FQNEAQ come from the germline V gene (reference sequence). The CDR3 spells CASSLQGQVYEQYF. In nucleotides, the CDR3 is TGTGCCAGCAGCTTACAAGGACAGGTTTACGAGCAGTACTTC.

The chain links TRBV13 to TRBJ2-2; the match to TRBD2 covers 7 bases. Germline V CDR1 and CDR2: PRHDT, FYEKMQ (reference sequence). The V gene end was trimmed by 5 bases and the J gene end by 3 bases; junction bases not matched to a gene: 6. The CDR3 length is 15 residues. The CDR3 loop is CASSRGTTYTGELFF. CDR3 coding DNA: TGTGCCAGCAGCCGAGGGACTACTTACACCGGGGAGCTGTTTTTT. Full variable domain (missing parts from reference TRBV13 and TRBJ2-2): AAGVIQSPRHLIKEKRETATLKCYPIPRHDTVYWYQQGPGQDPQFLISFYEKMQSDKGSIPDRFSAQQFSDYHSELNMSSLELGDSALYFCASSRGTTYTGELFFGEGSRLTVL.

V is TRBV3-1 and J is TRBJ1-1; 9 positions match TRBD1. With V trimmed by 4 bases and J by 4 bases, 7 bases remained unmatched. Germline CDR1 reads LGHDT; CDR2 reads YNNKEL (reference sequence). The CDR3 is 15 residues long. The CDR3 protein is CASSPVQGAGTEAFF. The CDR3 DNA sequence: TGTGCCAGCAGCCCGGTACAGGGGGCCGGCACTGAAGCTTTCTTT.

This chain uses TRBV7-2 with TRBJ1-2, with no clear D. V lost 5 bases and J 8 bases, leaving 18 bases between the germline ends. Germline CDR1 and CDR2: SGHTA and FQGNSA. The CDR3 consists of 14 residues. Here the CDR3 reads CASSQALLNNGYTF. The CDR3 DNA reads as TGTGCCAGCAGCCAAGCCCTTCTTAATAACGGCTACACCTTC.

The rearrangement links TRBV14 to TRBJ2-4, with D maybe TRBD2 (5 bases). Trimming pared 1 base from V and 13 bases from J, leaving 14 bases between. CDR3 length: 13 residues. CDR1 SGHDN and CDR2 FVKESK come from the germline V gene. The CDR3: CASSQVEGTEQYF. For the CDR3, the DNA is TGTGCCAGCAGCCAAGTCGAGGGTACTGAGCAGTACTTC.

The chain carries TRBV12-3 or TRBV12-4 and TRBJ2-3; TRBD2 matches at 10 bases. The V gene end was trimmed by 2 bases and the J gene end by 14 bases; junction bases not matched to a gene: 7. This CDR3 region has 13 residues. The chain's CDR3 is CASSLTSGISRYF. In DNA, the CDR3 is TGTGCCAGCAGTTTAACTAGCGGGATAAGTAGGTATTTT.

The rearrangement joins TRBV6-6 to TRBJ1-1, with D unresolved. CDR3 length equals 15 residues. The V end was cut by 3 bases, the J end by 3 bases, with 14 bases between. Germline V gene data show CDR1 as MNHNY and CDR2 as SVGAGI (reference sequence). DNA of the CDR3: TGTGCCAGCAGTTATTCCCTCGGGAGTGACACTGAAGCTTTCTTT. Residues: CASSYSLGSDTEAFF.

The chain employs TRBV4-3 and TRBJ1-1; D is unresolved. Germline V gene sequence: CDR1 LGHNA, CDR2 YSLEER. Between the trimmed V and J ends, which lost 1 base and 1 base, there was a span of 10 bases. The CDR3 contains 15 residues. The CDR3 bases are TGCGCCAGCAGCCAAGGTGCTAGGGCGAACACTGAAGCTTTCTTT. Protein product: CASSQGARANTEAFF.

This clonotype was observed once. J is TRBJ1-2 and V is TRBV6-6; the D is unclear. Trimming left V 8 bases short and J 6 bases short, with 16 bases between. The CDR3 has 13 residues. CDR1 MNHNY and CDR2 SVGAGI come from the germline V gene (reference sequence). The CDR3, as DNA: TGTGCCAGCCAGCCCCGATGGGAGCATGGCTACACCTTC. As protein: CASQPRWEHGYTF.

The rearrangement joins TRBV6-1 to TRBJ2-3, with 7 bases identical to TRBD1. The CDR3 is made up of 14 amino acids. Trimming took 8 bases from V and 2 from J; bases not matched to a gene: 7. Germline-derived CDR1 and CDR2 are MNHNS and SASEGT. The CDR3 region has the DNA TGTGCCAGCCTAAGGGACAGTTACACAGATACGCAGTATTTT. It encodes CASLRDSYTDTQYF.

This clonotype was seen a handful of times. The chain recombines TRBV5-1 with TRBJ2-3; D gene unclear. The CDR3 loop spans 13 amino acids. Germline CDR1 SGHRS, CDR2 YFSETQ. The germline V and J ends were trimmed by 4 bases and 4 bases, with 10 bases remaining between them. Here the CDR3 reads CASSAQVADTQYF. CDR3 coding DNA: TGCGCCAGCAGCGCCCAAGTGGCAGATACGCAGTATTTT. The variable domain in full, with the rest retrieved from reference TRBV5-1 and TRBJ2-3, is KAGVTQTPRYLIKTRGQQVTLSCSPISGHRSVSWYQQTPGQGLQFLFEYFSETQRNKGNFPGRFSGRQFSNSRSEMNVSTLELGDSALYLCASSAQVADTQYFGPGTRLTVL.